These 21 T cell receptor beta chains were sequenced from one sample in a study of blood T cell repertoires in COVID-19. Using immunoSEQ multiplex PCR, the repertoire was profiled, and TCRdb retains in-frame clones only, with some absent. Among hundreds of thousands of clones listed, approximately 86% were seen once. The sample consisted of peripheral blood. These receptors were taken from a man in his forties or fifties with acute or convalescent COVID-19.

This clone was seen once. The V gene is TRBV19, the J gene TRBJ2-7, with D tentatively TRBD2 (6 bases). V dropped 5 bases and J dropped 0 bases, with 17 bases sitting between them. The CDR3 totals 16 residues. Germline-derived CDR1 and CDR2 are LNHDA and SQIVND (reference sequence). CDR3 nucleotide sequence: TGTGCCAGTAGTGCCTCCCCTGGCGGGGCCTCCTACGAGCAGTACTTC. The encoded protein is CASSASPGGASYEQYF.

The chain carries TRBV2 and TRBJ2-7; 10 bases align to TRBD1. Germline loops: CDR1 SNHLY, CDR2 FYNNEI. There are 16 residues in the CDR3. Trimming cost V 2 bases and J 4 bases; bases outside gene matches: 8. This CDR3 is CASSEMGRTGGYEQYF. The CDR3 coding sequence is TGTGCCAGCAGTGAAATGGGGAGGACAGGGGGTTACGAGCAGTACTTC.

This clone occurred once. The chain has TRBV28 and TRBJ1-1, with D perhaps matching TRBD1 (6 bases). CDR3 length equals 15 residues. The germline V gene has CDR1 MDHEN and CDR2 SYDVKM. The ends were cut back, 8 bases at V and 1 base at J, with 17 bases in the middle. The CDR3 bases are TGTGCCAGCCGAACTCCCAGGGGAAAGAACACTGAAGCTTTCTTT. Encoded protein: CASRTPRGKNTEAFF.

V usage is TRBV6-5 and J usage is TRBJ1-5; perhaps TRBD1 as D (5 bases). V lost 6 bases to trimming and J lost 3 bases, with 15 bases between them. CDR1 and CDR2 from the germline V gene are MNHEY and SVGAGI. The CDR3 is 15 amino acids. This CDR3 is CASSPGVGHNQPQHF. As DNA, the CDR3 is TGTGCCAGCAGCCCCGGAGTCGGACACAATCAGCCCCAGCATTTT.

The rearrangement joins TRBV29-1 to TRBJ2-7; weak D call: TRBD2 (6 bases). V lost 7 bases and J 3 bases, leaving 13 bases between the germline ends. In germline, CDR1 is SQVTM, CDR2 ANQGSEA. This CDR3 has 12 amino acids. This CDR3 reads CSAGTSDYEQYF. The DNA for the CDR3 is TGCAGCGCCGGGACTTCGGACTACGAGCAGTACTTC.

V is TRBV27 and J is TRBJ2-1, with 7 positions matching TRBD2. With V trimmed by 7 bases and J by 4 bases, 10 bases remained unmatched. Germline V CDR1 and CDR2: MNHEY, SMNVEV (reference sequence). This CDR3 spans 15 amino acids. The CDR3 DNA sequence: TGTGCCAGCACCAAGACTAGCCCTGGGTACAATGAGCAGTTCTTC. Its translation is CASTKTSPGYNEQFF.

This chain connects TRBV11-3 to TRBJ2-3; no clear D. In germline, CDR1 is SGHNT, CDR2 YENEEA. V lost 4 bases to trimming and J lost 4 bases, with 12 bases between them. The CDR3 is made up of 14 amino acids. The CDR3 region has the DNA TGTGCCAGCAGCTCACCGACACTTCCAGATACGCAGTATTTT. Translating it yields CASSSPTLPDTQYF.

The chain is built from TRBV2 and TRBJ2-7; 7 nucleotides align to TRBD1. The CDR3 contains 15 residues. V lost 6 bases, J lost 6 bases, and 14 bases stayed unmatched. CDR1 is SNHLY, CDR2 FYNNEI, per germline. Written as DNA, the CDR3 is TGTGCCAGCAGAGGCCCGGGACAGCGTACGTCCGAGCAGTACTTC. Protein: CASRGPGQRTSEQYF.

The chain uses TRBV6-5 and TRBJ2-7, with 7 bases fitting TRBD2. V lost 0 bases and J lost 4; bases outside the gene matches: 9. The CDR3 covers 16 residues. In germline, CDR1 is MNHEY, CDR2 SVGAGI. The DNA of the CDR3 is TGTGCCAGCAGTTACTCGGGCGGGAGTGCGTTGTACGAGCAGTACTTC. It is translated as CASSYSGGSALYEQYF.

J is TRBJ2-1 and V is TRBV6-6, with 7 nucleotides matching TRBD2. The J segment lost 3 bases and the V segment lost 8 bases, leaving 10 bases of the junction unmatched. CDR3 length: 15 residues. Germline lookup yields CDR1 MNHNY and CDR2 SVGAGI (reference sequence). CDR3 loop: CASLKQAGIYNEQFF. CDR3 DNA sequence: TGTGCCAGCCTAAAGCAAGCGGGGATCTACAATGAGCAGTTCTTC.

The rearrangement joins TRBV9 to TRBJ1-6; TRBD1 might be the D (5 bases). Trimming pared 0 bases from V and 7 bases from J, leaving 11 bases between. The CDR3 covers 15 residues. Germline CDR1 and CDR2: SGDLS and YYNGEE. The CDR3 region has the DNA TGTGCCAGCAGCGTAGTGGGCGGGGACAATTCACCCCTCCACTTT. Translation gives CASSVVGGDNSPLHF.

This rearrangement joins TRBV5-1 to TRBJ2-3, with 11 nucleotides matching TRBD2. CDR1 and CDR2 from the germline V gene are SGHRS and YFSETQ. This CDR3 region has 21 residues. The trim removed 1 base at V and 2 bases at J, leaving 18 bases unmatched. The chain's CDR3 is CASSLTTSGGTGARLTDTQYF. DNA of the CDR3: TGCGCCAGCAGCTTGACCACTAGCGGGGGCACCGGTGCCCGACTCACAGATACGCAGTATTTT.

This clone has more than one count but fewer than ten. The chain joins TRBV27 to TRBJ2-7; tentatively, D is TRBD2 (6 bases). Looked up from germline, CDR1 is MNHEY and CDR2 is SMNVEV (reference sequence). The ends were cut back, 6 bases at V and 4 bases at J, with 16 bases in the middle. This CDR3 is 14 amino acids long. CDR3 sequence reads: CASRGLTQGYEQYF. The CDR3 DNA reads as TGTGCCAGCAGGGGACTTACGCAGGGTTACGAGCAGTACTTC.

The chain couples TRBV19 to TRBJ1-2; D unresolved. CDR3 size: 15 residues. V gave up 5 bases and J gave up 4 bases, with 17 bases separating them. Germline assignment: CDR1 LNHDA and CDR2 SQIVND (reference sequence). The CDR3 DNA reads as TGTGCCAGTAGTTTTGGGTCGGGGAGAGGCTATGGCTACACCTTC. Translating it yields CASSFGSGRGYGYTF.

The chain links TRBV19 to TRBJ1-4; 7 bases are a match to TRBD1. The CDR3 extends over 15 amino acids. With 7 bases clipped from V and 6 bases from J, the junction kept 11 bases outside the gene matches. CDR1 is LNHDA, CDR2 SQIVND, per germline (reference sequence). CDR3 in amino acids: CASTTTGSPYEKLFF. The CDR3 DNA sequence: TGTGCCAGTACCACGACAGGGAGTCCCTATGAAAAACTGTTTTTT.

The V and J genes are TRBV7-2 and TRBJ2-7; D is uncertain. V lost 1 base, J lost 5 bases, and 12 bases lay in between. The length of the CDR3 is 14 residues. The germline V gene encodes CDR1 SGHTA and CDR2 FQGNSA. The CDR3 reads CASSLDYSRDEQYF. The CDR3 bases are TGTGCCAGCAGCTTAGACTACTCGAGAGACGAGCAGTACTTC.

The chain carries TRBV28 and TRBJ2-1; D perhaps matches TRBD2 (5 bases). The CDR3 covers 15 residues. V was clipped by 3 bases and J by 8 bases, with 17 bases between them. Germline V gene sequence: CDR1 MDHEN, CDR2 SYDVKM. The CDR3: CASSFSPEGGYEQFF. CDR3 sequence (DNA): TGTGCCAGCAGTTTTAGCCCTGAGGGTGGCTATGAGCAGTTCTTC.

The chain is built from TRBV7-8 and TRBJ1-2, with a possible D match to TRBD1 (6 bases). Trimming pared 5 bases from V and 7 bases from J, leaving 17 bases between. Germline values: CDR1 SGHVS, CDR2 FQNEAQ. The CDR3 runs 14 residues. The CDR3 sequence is CASSLRQAGGGYTF. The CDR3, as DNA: TGTGCCAGCAGCCTGAGACAGGCTGGAGGTGGCTACACCTTC.

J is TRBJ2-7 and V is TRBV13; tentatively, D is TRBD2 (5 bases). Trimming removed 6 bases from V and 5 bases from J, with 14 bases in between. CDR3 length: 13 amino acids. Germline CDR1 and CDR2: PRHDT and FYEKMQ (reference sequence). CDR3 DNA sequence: TGTGCCAGCAGTCGGGATTACGGGAACGAGCAGTACTTC. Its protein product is CASSRDYGNEQYF.

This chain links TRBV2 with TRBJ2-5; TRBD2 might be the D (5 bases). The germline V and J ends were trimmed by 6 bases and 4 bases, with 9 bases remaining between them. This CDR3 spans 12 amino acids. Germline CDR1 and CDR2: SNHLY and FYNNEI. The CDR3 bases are TGTGCCAGCAGCTATAGCGCAGAGACCCAGTACTTC. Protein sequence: CASSYSAETQYF.

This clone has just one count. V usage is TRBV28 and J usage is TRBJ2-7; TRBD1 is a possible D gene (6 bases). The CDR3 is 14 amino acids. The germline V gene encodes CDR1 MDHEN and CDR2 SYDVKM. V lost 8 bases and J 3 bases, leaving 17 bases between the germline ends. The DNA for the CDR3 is TGTGCCAGCCAAACGAGGGGCAGGGGCTACGAGCAGTACTTC. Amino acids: CASQTRGRGYEQYF.